These 32 T cell receptor beta chains originate from one sample sequenced in a study of blood T cell repertoires in COVID-19. The table came from immunoSEQ multiplex PCR; TCRdb's copy has only in-frame clones and leaves some out. The table includes roughly 300,000 clones, under 90% detected once. Specimen: peripheral blood. These receptors were collected from a woman aged 25 to 39 with COVID-19, enrolled during active disease.

This clone was seen a single time. This chain links TRBV4-3 with TRBJ1-6; perhaps TRBD1 as D (5 bases). Germline loops: CDR1 LGHNA, CDR2 YSLEER. The CDR3 length is 14 residues. V was shortened by 1 base and J by 9 bases, with 10 bases between the two germline ends. The CDR3 region has the DNA TGCGCCAGCAGCCAAGGGGGCCGAGGTTCACCCCTCCACTTT. It specifies CASSQGGRGSPLHF.

In its sample, this clone was seen a few times. The J gene is TRBJ1-1, the V gene TRBV6-4, with D uncertain. The germline V gene has CDR1 MRHNA and CDR2 SNTAGT. CDR3 length: 14 residues. V was pared by 3 bases and J by 5 bases, with 13 bases between. CDR3 sequence (DNA): TGTGCCAGCAGTGAACGCGGGGAAGGGACTGAAGCTTTCTTT. Protein: CASSERGEGTEAFF.

The V and J genes are TRBV5-1 and TRBJ2-1; 9 nucleotides align to TRBD2. In germline, CDR1 is SGHRS, CDR2 YFSETQ. J was trimmed by 5 bases and V by 4 bases; bases with no gene match: 4. CDR3 size: 14 residues. The CDR3 region is CASSVTSGNNEQFF. The CDR3 nucleotides are TGCGCCAGCAGCGTGACTAGCGGAAACAATGAGCAGTTCTTC.

The chain is built from TRBV6-2 or TRBV6-3 and TRBJ1-2; D not certain. CDR1 is MNHEY, CDR2 SVGEGT, per germline. The CDR3 sequence is 13 residues long. V was pared by 2 bases and J by 4 bases, with 8 bases between. The CDR3 loop reads CASSYLEGYGYTF. The CDR3, as DNA: TGTGCCAGCAGTTACCTCGAGGGCTATGGCTACACCTTC.

In its sample, this clone was seen once. The J gene is TRBJ1-2, the V gene TRBV3-1 (or the pseudogene TRBV3-2); 8 bases line up with TRBD1. J lost 4 bases, V lost 4 bases, and 11 bases had no gene match. The V gene's germline CDR1 is LGHDT and CDR2 YNNKEL (reference sequence). CDR3 length: 16 amino acids. The chain's CDR3 is CASSRPPDRGFYGYTF. CDR3 bases: TGTGCCAGCAGCCGGCCACCCGACAGGGGATTCTATGGCTACACCTTC.

The J gene is TRBJ1-2, the V gene TRBV18; 9 nucleotides line up with TRBD1. CDR1 and CDR2 from the germline V gene are KGHSH and LQKENI. This CDR3 is 16 amino acids long. J lost 0 bases, V lost 3 bases, and 5 bases had no gene match. The chain's CDR3 is CASSPLDRGTNYGYTF. For the CDR3, the DNA is TGTGCCAGCTCACCTCTGGACAGGGGAACTAACTATGGCTACACCTTC. Drawing the rest from reference TRBV18 and TRBJ1-2, the complete variable domain is NAGVMQNPRHLVRRRGQEARLRCSPMKGHSHVYWYRQLPEEGLKFMVYLQKENIIDESGMPKERFSAEFPKEGPSILRIQQVVRGDSAAYFCASSPLDRGTNYGYTFGSGTRLTVV.

This sequence joins TRBV19 and TRBJ1-3; TRBD1 agrees at 7 bases. The V gene's germline CDR1 is LNHDA and CDR2 SQIVND (reference sequence). J was trimmed by 4 bases and V by 5 bases; bases with no gene match: 2. The CDR3 sequence is 13 residues long. The CDR3 protein is CASSAGQGNTIYF. The CDR3 bases are TGTGCCAGTAGTGCGGGACAGGGAAACACCATATATTTT.

The rearrangement links TRBV5-5 to TRBJ1-1, with D perhaps TRBD1 (6 bases). Trimming stripped 1 base from V and 4 bases from J, with 11 bases between. The CDR3 totals 14 residues. The V gene's germline CDR1 is SGHKS and CDR2 YYEKEE (reference sequence). The CDR3 loop is CASSLYQGRTEAFF. CDR3 nucleotides: TGTGCCAGCAGCTTGTATCAGGGGCGCACTGAAGCTTTCTTT. Complete variable domain (other parts from reference TRBV5-5 and TRBJ1-1): DAGVTQSPTHLIKTRGQQVTLRCSPISGHKSVSWYQQVLGQGPQFIFQYYEKEERGRGNFPDRFSARQFPNYSSELNVNALLLGDSALYLCASSLYQGRTEAFFGQGTRLTVV.

The chain has TRBV27 and TRBJ1-2, with TRBD1 matching 10 bases. The CDR3 has 14 residues. The germline gives CDR1 MNHEY, CDR2 SMNVEV (reference sequence). The junction had 3 bases not matched to a gene; V was cut back by 2 bases and J by 6 bases. DNA of the CDR3: TGTGCCAGCAGTTTACTAGGACAGGGGGATGGCTACACCTTC. This gives the protein CASSLLGQGDGYTF.

The V gene is TRBV6-1, the J gene TRBJ1-2; 7 nucleotides align to TRBD1. This CDR3 has 16 residues. V dropped 4 bases and J dropped 3; count of bases not matched to a gene: 11. Germline lookup yields CDR1 MNHNS and CDR2 SASEGT. CDR3 sequence: CASSVARTGAYYGYTF. CDR3 nucleotide sequence: TGTGCCAGCAGTGTTGCTCGGACAGGTGCCTACTATGGCTACACCTTC.

This chain links TRBV30 with TRBJ1-6; maybe TRBD1 (6 bases). The CDR3 loop spans 14 amino acids. The ends were cut back, 3 bases at V and 3 bases at J, with 9 bases in the middle. The V gene's germline CDR1 is GTSNPN and CDR2 SVGIG (reference sequence). The CDR3 loop reads CAWRGGFYNSPLHF. The CDR3 DNA reads as TGTGCCTGGAGAGGGGGTTTCTATAATTCACCCCTCCACTTT.

This rearrangement joins TRBV11-1 to TRBJ2-3, with 9 bases identical to TRBD1. There are 14 residues in the CDR3. V trimming: 3 bases; J trimming: 6 bases; junction bases outside the gene matches: 4. CDR1 and CDR2 (germline): SGHAT, FQDESV (reference sequence). In DNA, the CDR3 is TGTGCCAGCAGCTTCCAGACAGGGGGGGATACGCAGTATTTT. Encoded protein: CASSFQTGGDTQYF.

This chain joins TRBV24-1 and TRBJ1-5, with D maybe TRBD1 (5 bases). Germline CDR1 reads KGHDR; CDR2 reads SFDVKD. The V end was cut by 3 bases, the J end by 5 bases, with 10 bases between. The CDR3 totals 14 residues. The CDR3 DNA reads TGTGCCACCAGTGATCCAGGGCACCATCAGCCCCAGCATTTT. It specifies CATSDPGHHQPQHF.

The J gene is TRBJ2-1, the V gene TRBV11-2; possible D gene TRBD2, 5 bases. This CDR3 is built from 13 residues. From germline, CDR1 is SGHAT and CDR2 FQNNGV. The V gene lost 2 bases and the J gene lost 6 bases, with 8 bases spanning the gap. The CDR3 bases are TGTGCCAGCAGCTTATCTCTAGCCAATGAGCAGTTCTTC. This encodes CASSLSLANEQFF.

The rearrangement uses TRBV6-5 and TRBJ1-5; TRBD1 might be the D (5 bases). The CDR3 runs to 15 residues. V was cut by 8 bases and J by 0 bases, with 14 bases left in between. The germline CDR1 and CDR2 sequences are MNHEY and SVGAGI. CDR3 sequence reads: CASWGGAYSNQPQHF. The CDR3 DNA reads TGTGCCAGCTGGGGAGGGGCGTATAGCAATCAGCCCCAGCATTTT.

A word on this clone: The same CDR3 also results from other DNA sequences found in this sample. This chain joins TRBV2 and TRBJ1-1; D is uncertain. The length of the CDR3 is 11 residues. Per germline, CDR1 SNHLY and CDR2 FYNNEI. The V and J ends lost 3 bases and 6 bases respectively, with 5 bases between them. In DNA, the CDR3 is TGTGCCAGCAGTGAGGCAGCTGAAGCTTTCTTT. This gives the protein CASSEAAEAFF.

This sequence joins TRBV11-2 and TRBJ2-1; D not certain. V shed 5 bases and J shed 10 bases, with 9 bases lying between them. CDR1 is SGHAT, CDR2 FQNNGV, per germline. The CDR3 extends over 11 amino acids. The CDR3 here is CASSLITEQFF. CDR3 coding DNA: TGTGCCAGCAGCCTCATAACAGAGCAGTTCTTC.

This clone was counted a single time. This rearrangement joins TRBV6-2 or TRBV6-3 to TRBJ2-1, with TRBD2 matching over 13 bases. Germline V CDR1 and CDR2: MNHEY, SVGEGT. This CDR3 is 15 amino acids long. Unmatched junction bases numbered 5, after V lost 0 bases and J lost 12 bases. CDR3 amino acids: CASSYSGTSGVVQFF. In DNA, the CDR3 is TGTGCCAGCAGTTACTCCGGGACTAGCGGGGTGGTGCAGTTCTTC.

This sequence joins TRBV20-1 and TRBJ2-1; TRBD2 matches at 10 bases. The CDR3 is made up of 15 amino acids. After removal of 6 bases from V and 2 bases from J, the junction contained 7 bases not matched to a gene. The germline V gene has CDR1 DFQATT and CDR2 SNEGSKA (reference sequence). CDR3 bases: TGCAGTGCCAGTCATAGCGGGGGGACCTACAATGAGCAGTTCTTC. This codes for CSASHSGGTYNEQFF.

This clone was found once. This sequence joins TRBV19 and TRBJ1-1, with 7 bases lining up with TRBD1. Germline CDR1 and CDR2: LNHDA and SQIVND (reference sequence). The CDR3 is made up of 12 amino acids. After removal of 8 bases from V and 7 bases from J, the junction contained 7 bases not matched to a gene. For the CDR3, the DNA is TGTGCCAGTCGGGACAGCGTTGGTGAAGCTTTCTTT. Translating gives CASRDSVGEAFF.

The chain links TRBV27 to TRBJ1-5; D call uncertain. From germline, CDR1 is MNHEY and CDR2 SMNVEV (reference sequence). This CDR3 region has 15 residues. Trimming took 0 bases from V and 7 from J, leaving 13 bases between them. The CDR3 protein is CASSLSLGRGQPQHF. The CDR3 DNA reads as TGTGCCAGCAGTTTATCCCTTGGACGAGGGCAGCCCCAGCATTTT.

J is TRBJ2-1 and V is TRBV12-3 or TRBV12-4, with no clear D. The CDR3 is 12 amino acids. V dropped 6 bases and J dropped 12 bases, with 15 bases sitting between them. The DNA for the CDR3 is TGTGCCAGCAGCGTTGGAGTAGGATGGCAGTTCTTC. This codes for CASSVGVGWQFF.

The rearrangement uses TRBV6-2 or TRBV6-3 and TRBJ2-6; D gene unclear. Germline CDR1 and CDR2: MNHEY and SVGEGT. V lost 2 bases to trimming and J lost 0 bases, with 5 bases between them. The CDR3 is 15 residues long. The CDR3 region has the DNA TGTGCCAGCAGTTACCAGGCCTCTGGGGCCAACGTCCTGACTTTC. Protein product: CASSYQASGANVLTF.

The V gene is TRBV5-4, the J gene TRBJ1-6; tentative D call: TRBD1 (6 bases). V lost 0 bases, J lost 7 bases, and 11 bases lay in between. Germline V CDR1 and CDR2: SGHNT, YYREEE (reference sequence). This CDR3 is 15 amino acids long. The CDR3 bases are TGTGCCAGCAGCTTGGGGCGGACAGAGAATTCACCCCTCCACTTT. Protein: CASSLGRTENSPLHF.

The gene calls are TRBV7-9 and TRBJ1-4, with D perhaps TRBD1 (5 bases). The CDR3 is 15 amino acids. Germline assignment: CDR1 SEHNR and CDR2 FQNEAQ (reference sequence). V lost 1 base and J lost 4, with 10 bases in between. The CDR3 region is CASSLGGTYNEKLFF. Here the CDR3 DNA reads TGTGCCAGCAGCTTAGGCGGGACCTATAATGAAAAACTGTTTTTT.

V gene TRBV6-2 or TRBV6-3 combines with J gene TRBJ1-5; 7 bases map to TRBD1. Unmatched junction bases numbered 6, after V lost 5 bases and J lost 2 bases. CDR3 length: 15 amino acids. CDR1 is MNHEY, CDR2 SVGEGT, per germline. In nucleotides, the CDR3 is TGTGCCAGCAGTCTGGCAGGGGGTCGCAATCAGCCCCAGCATTTT. Protein sequence: CASSLAGGRNQPQHF.

J is TRBJ2-3 and V is TRBV5-1, with TRBD1 matching 9 bases. This CDR3 has 14 residues. The trim removed 3 bases at V and 9 bases at J, leaving 8 bases unmatched. Germline V gene sequence: CDR1 SGHRS, CDR2 YFSETQ. In DNA, the CDR3 is TGCGCCAGCAGCTGGACCACAGGACAGGGGACGCAGTATTTT. Translated, it gives CASSWTTGQGTQYF.

V is TRBV5-1 and J is TRBJ2-5, with TRBD2 identical over 9 bases. J was trimmed by 5 bases and V by 0 bases; bases with no gene match: 8. Germline values: CDR1 SGHRS, CDR2 YFSETQ. This CDR3 has 16 amino acids. CDR3 region: CASSLEGGLAGETQYF. The CDR3, as DNA: TGCGCCAGCAGCTTGGAGGGAGGTCTAGCGGGGGAGACCCAGTACTTC.

V and J are TRBV6-5 and TRBJ2-2; D might be TRBD2 (5 bases). Trimming cost V 2 bases and J 6 bases, with 7 bases left between them. The CDR3 consists of 13 residues. Germline CDR1 and CDR2: MNHEY and SVGAGI. For the CDR3, the DNA is TGTGCCAGCAGTTACGAGAGGGCCGGGGAGCTGTTTTTT. Its protein is CASSYERAGELFF.

The gene calls are TRBV27 and TRBJ2-3, with D perhaps matching TRBD2 (5 bases). Trimming stripped 3 bases from V and 5 bases from J, with 12 bases between. Per the germline V gene, CDR1 is MNHEY and CDR2 is SMNVEV (reference sequence). CDR3 length equals 14 residues. This chain's CDR3 is CASSFRGRGDTQYF. The CDR3 coding sequence is TGTGCCAGCAGTTTCCGGGGAAGAGGAGATACGCAGTATTTT.

The rearrangement joins TRBV6-5 to TRBJ2-7; D is perhaps TRBD2 (5 bases). This CDR3 spans 13 amino acids. Trimming removed 5 bases from V and 5 bases from J, with 13 bases in between. Germline V lookup: CDR1 MNHEY, CDR2 SVGAGI. The CDR3 here is CASSRGYNDEQYV. The DNA for the CDR3 is TGTGCCAGCAGTCGAGGGTATAACGACGAGCAGTACGTC.

This chain links TRBV10-3 with TRBJ1-6; tentatively, D is TRBD1 (6 bases). The ends were cut back, 7 bases at V and 6 bases at J, with 13 bases in the middle. Germline CDR1 is ENHRY and CDR2 is SYGVKD. The CDR3 is 14 residues long. CDR3 nucleotides: TGTGCCATCAACCCACAGGGTTTTAATTCACCCCTCCACTTT. Translating gives CAINPQGFNSPLHF.